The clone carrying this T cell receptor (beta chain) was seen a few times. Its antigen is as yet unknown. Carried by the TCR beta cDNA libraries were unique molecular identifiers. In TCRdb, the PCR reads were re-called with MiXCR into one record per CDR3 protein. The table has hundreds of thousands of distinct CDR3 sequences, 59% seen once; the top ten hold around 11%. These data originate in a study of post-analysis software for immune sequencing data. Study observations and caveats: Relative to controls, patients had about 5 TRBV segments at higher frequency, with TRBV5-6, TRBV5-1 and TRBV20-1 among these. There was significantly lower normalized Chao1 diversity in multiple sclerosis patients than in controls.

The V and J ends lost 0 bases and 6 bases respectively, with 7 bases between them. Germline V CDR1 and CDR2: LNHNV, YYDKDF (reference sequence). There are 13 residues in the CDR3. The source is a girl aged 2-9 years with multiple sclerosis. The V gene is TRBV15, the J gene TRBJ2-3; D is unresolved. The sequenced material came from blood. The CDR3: CATSRDLPDTQYF. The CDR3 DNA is TGTGCCACCAGCAGAGATTTGCCGGATACGCAGTATTTT.